The rows below give T cell receptor beta chains drawn from one sample of a study of T cells expressing NK-cell markers. Using the 5' RACE reads, TCRdb records one entry per CDR3 protein without DNA. The sample data list 350,000 to 450,000 distinct CDR3 sequences. The sample was blood T cells: a sorted CD56 or NKG2C T cell subset, CD4+ or CD8+ T cells, or bulk PBMC T cells (not recorded which). The source is a man aged 18-75 years in good health. Both conserved end residues are part of each CDR3. Fields, in order: J gene, V gene, CDR3 protein.

TRBJ2-6 TRBV12-3/TRBV12-4 CASRTFVGANVLTF
TRBJ2-7 TRBV7-2 CASSLTLTVSYEQYF
TRBJ2-3 TRBV29-1 CSVEIRAQITQYF
TRBJ1-1 TRBV13 CASRPGAASTEAFF
TRBJ1-5 TRBV7-9 CASSPQGPSNQPQHF
TRBJ2-5 TRBV28 CASSFTPPRGLETQYF
TRBJ1-1 TRBV2 CASRPRRGSQDTEAFF
TRBJ1-1 TRBV18 CASSPGQGGLAFF
TRBJ2-7 TRBV7-2 CASTLQGAYEQYF
TRBJ2-7 TRBV19 CASSGQAPPYEQYF
TRBJ2-1 TRBV6-1 CASATGGGGQFF
TRBJ2-1 TRBV12-3/TRBV12-4 CASSRGGGQQFF
TRBJ2-7 TRBV6-1 CASLSGSSYEQYF
TRBJ1-1 TRBV7-9 CASSHPPGQGQAFF
TRBJ2-6 TRBV20-1 CSAPGQGGPGANVLTF